This TCR beta chain appears in the sequencing data of a study of control samples from healthy donors and cancer patients. Repertoires were generated with immunoSEQ multiplex PCR, while TCRdb's copy carries only in-frame clones and drops some. The repertoire holds roughly 370,000 clones, with more than 80% as singletons. V was shortened by 1 base and J by 3 bases, with 9 bases between the two germline ends. The CDR3 totals 13 residues. Germline V gives CDR1 SQVTM, CDR2 ANQGSEA. This rearrangement joins TRBV29-1 to TRBJ1-1; D ambiguous. The sequenced sample was PBMCs. This clonotype was sampled from a man in his forties with head and neck cancer. In nucleotides, the CDR3 is TGCAGCGTTGAAGTTATCACAGACACTGAAGCTTTCTTT. This encodes CSVEVITDTEAFF.